This TCR beta chain was sequenced during a study of Ad26.COV2.S vaccination and SARS-CoV-2 variants listed by TCRdb under 2021. Background on the whole study: Vaccine-arm donors came from COV1001, a multicentre, randomized, double-blind, placebo-controlled phase I-IIa trial of Ad26.COV2.S in healthy adults. Ad26.COV2.S was administered intramuscularly at a dose of 5x10^10 or 1x10^11 viral particles, either as one shot or as two shots given 56 days apart. TCRbeta repertoire sequencing served as the tool for gauging how specific and how broad the SARS-CoV-2-reactive T cell receptors were following Ad26.COV2.S vaccination. A total of about 30 samples were included in the TCR-sequenced set, comprising 19 Ad26.COV2.S vaccine recipients, 5 placebo recipients and 8 SARS-CoV-2 convalescent individuals. Trial participants were randomized into five groups of five, in which low-dose or high-dose Ad26.COV2.S was given once or twice, or placebo was given on both occasions. Blinding of investigators to trial group allocation was maintained during experiments and outcome assessment.

The immunoSEQ Assay was the method used to sequence TCRbeta CDR3 regions. After extraction, genomic DNA underwent amplification by bias-controlled multiplex PCR, followed by high-throughput sequencing. Turning to the authors' computational methods: To quantify the absolute abundance of each unique TCRbeta CDR3 region, sequences were collapsed and filtered. T cell fraction was estimated by normalization of TCRbeta template counts to usable DNA, with usable DNA being measured through amplification of reference genes present in all nucleated cells. Repertoire TCRs were annotated as SARS-CoV-2-specific when V gene, CDR3 amino acid sequence and J gene were exactly matched to a known reactive TCR set. The reference SARS-CoV-2 TCR set was derived from MIRA and filtered for enrichment in COVID-19-positive ImmuneCODE repertoires, a step that removed public or cross-reactive TCRs. Based on the MIRA antigens, annotated TCRs were further analysed at the level of specific ORF or position within ORF. Breadth was defined as annotated unique rearrangements over total unique productive rearrangements; depth was the summed frequency of those rearrangements. Group comparisons of TCR breadth used two-sided Wilcoxon rank-sum tests. Held by TCRdb, this immuneACCESS table contains in-frame sequences only and omits some clones. Under half of the omission traces to an unresolved V gene where checked; the cause of the rest is unknown. From that table come the V and J calls and clone size; the DNA was used to work out D and trimming. In this sample the table shows a few hundred thousand clones, about nine tenths of which occur a single time. The ten largest clones represent around 3.7% of the sample.

Comments on this clone: The specificity of this receptor is unknown. Base qualities are not at hand, and no much larger clone is one base apart.

General conclusions and limits of the study: Higher spike-specific TCR breadth was observed in Ad26.COV2.S recipients than in placebo recipients (P = 0.0014). After vaccination, substantial breadth of spike-specific CD8+ and CD4+ T cell responses was reported. The authors noted that the TCR breadth and depth analyses may have underestimated total T cell responses. Vaccine and placebo recipients had similar non-spike TCR breadth, a finding consistent with the vaccine containing only spike. The study was not powered to compare responses between vaccine doses or regimens.

The treatment or condition tag for this specimen amounts to: around 19 received Ad26.COV2.S at low or high dose, single or two shots; about 5 received placebo; per-sample allocation not given. For vaccine and placebo recipients, repertoires were sequenced using samples collected on day 63 after the first injection. Cohort 1b enrolled fewer than 30 adults aged 18-55 years at a single site in Boston, USA, between 29 July and 7 August 2020. Ad26.COV2.S consisted of a replication-incompetent adenovirus type 26 vector by which a prefusion-stabilized SARS-CoV-2 spike protein from the original Wuhan strain was expressed. The germline V gene sets CDR1 to MNHNS and CDR2 to SASEGT. V loses 3 bases of germline sequence and J loses 4 bases, and the interval between the two ends is 12 bases. The CDR3, cysteine through phenylalanine, is 14 amino acids long. This entry keeps only the CDR3 DNA: 42 bases, framed from base 1.

The V and J segments used are TRBV6-1 and TRBJ1-2; TRBD1 is possibly the D segment (5 matching bases). Sequences were derived from peripheral blood, sampled in a trial of Ad26.COV2.S vaccine versus placebo. This clonotype was sampled from a person between 18 and 65 years old who received the Ad26.COV2.S COVID-19 vaccine or a placebo. The bases read TGTGCCAGCAGTGACGTCCGGGACGGCTATGGCTACACCTTC. Its protein product is CASSDVRDGYGYTF.